The sequence of this T cell receptor beta chain was determined in a study of blood T cells in healthy people across ages (dated by TCRdb to between 2015 and 2017). Describing the broader study: Template switching captured roughly one uniquely barcoded TCR beta cDNA molecule per two T cells in model experiments. Using deep sequencing normalized with unique cDNA molecular identifiers, the study measured how TCR beta repertoire diversity changes with age. Using the same blood draw, the study looked at two additional independent replicas of 1 million unique cDNA reads for two donors, one aged 18 to 30 and the other aged 80 or older. The donors were divided into four age groups: young (average around 15 years), middle-aged (about 41), aged (around 67) and long-lived (82). Broad study findings and their caveats: The percentage of naive T cells measured by flow cytometry correlated strongly with observed TCR beta diversity. Estimates of total diversity based on one million sequenced T cells were regarded as lower bounds and as underestimates. Observed TCR beta diversity per million T cells fell roughly linearly with age, and a significant reduction was already apparent by age approximately 40. Bulk unsorted PBMC profiling prevented conclusive comparison of naive and antigen-experienced compartments. Because the CMV infection status of the donors was unknown, age-related changes in expanded clonotypes may potentially have been confounded. Compared with the aged group, more naive CD4+ T cells, fewer expanded clones and increased TCR diversity were shown by the long-lived group, suggesting age selection.

A note on this clonotype: It lacks a known antigen. Base-call qualities are not available, and no considerably larger clone is one nucleotide away.

From the cysteine through the phenylalanine, the CDR3 covers 14 amino acids. Only the CDR3 portion is preserved as DNA: 42 bases, with reading frame beginning at the first base. V is cut by 7 bases and J by 9 bases, and the space between the germline ends is 21 bases. CDR1 and CDR2 are drawn from the germline V gene: SGHTA, FQGNSA. To prepare the library, 5' RACE was applied. TCRdb lists the instrument as Illumina HiSeq 2500. A second about 7 to 11 cycle PCR used a sample-barcoded 5' primer and a J-beta primer mix. A template-switch 5' adaptor carrying 12 random nucleotides introduced a unique molecular identifier onto each TCR beta cDNA molecule. Each sample yielded at least 2.5 million CDR3-containing paired-end reads. All of the RNA was converted into first-strand cDNA using the Mint cDNA synthesis kit, with a TRBC-specific oligonucleotide serving as the primer. All cDNA was treated with uracil-DNA glycosylase and then went through a first 18-cycle PCR with the universal primers M1SS and BC2_uni_R. Concerning the study's data processing: For normalization, 1 million high-quality reads, each with a distinct molecular identifier, were randomly selected from each sample. Instead of being binned into consensus sequences, reads that shared molecular identifiers were thrown out. MiTCR, with a Q25 quality threshold and the strictest error-elimination algorithm, was used for CDR3 identification, clonotype clustering and error correction. A nonparametric unseen species model with Euler transformation was used to estimate a lower bound on total TCR beta diversity. TCRdb applied fastp at Q25 and MiXCR to the public reads, then kept only in-frame beta chains. Each entry merges the rows of one CDR3 protein and shows their most common DNA and genes. TCRdb assigned the V and J calls; the authors' analysis was not used. For this sample the table gives around 1,000,000 distinct CDR3 sequences, of which around 25% were detected only once. The ten top clones hold about 0.69% of the sample.

The donors were around 39 Caucasian individuals from Russia, aged 6 to 90 years, who were systemically healthy. Each donor gave around 9.8 milliliters of peripheral blood, collected into EDTA-treated Vacutainer tubes. Ficoll-Paque density-gradient centrifugation was used to isolate PBMCs, with at least 7 million obtained per sample. Trizol reagent was used to extract total RNA from PBMCs, with at least 6 micrograms per sample. For every donor, an aliquot of PBMCs went through flow cytometry to measure the percentages of naive CD45RAhigh/CD27high T cells. This sample also appeared in a second study, on T cells of mothers and their children. The second study's paper adds: Nine systemically healthy Caucasian individuals served as donors, namely three mothers together with their six children. cDNA synthesis used all of the extracted RNA, with around 1.5 ug of RNA in each 15 ul reaction. Sample barcodes and 2-4 random nucleotides were added via the M1S primer in the second PCR. Over 9.5 million TCR beta CDR3 reads were obtained for each mother, and some 3.1 million reads were obtained for each child. Thymic selection similarly shapes TCR recombination output in related and unrelated pairs, with minor effect from inherited differences. Normalized repertoire overlap was always slightly but never significantly higher in related than unrelated mother-child pairs. No persistent microchimeric T cell clones were found, with a detection sensitivity of approximately 100 clones per million clonotypes. In the study, deep NGS was used to compare the TCR beta repertoires of mothers and children, and features distinguishing related mother-child pairs from unrelated individuals were sought. Mothers averaged about 40 +/- 4 years of age and children averaged about 10 +/- 4 years. After adapters were ligated using NEBNext reagents, the libraries underwent 100+100 nt paired-end sequencing on an Illumina HiSeq 2000. To prevent cross-contamination, the mother and child libraries were prepared one month apart and sequenced in separate runs. Each donor had between 500,000 and 2,000,000 distinct TCR beta clonotypes identified. Naive TCR beta clonotypes were estimated from low-frequency clonotypes matched to each donor's FACS-determined naive share, without sorting.

The specimen sequenced was blood. The receptor was isolated from a girl under 10 years old in good health. The receptor chain draws on TRBV7-2 and TRBJ2-5, with no D gene named confidently. The nucleotide sequence is given as TGTGCCAGCAAGGATATTCGGGTGGAGTGGGCCCAGTACTTC. Its amino acids are CASKDIRVEWAQYF.